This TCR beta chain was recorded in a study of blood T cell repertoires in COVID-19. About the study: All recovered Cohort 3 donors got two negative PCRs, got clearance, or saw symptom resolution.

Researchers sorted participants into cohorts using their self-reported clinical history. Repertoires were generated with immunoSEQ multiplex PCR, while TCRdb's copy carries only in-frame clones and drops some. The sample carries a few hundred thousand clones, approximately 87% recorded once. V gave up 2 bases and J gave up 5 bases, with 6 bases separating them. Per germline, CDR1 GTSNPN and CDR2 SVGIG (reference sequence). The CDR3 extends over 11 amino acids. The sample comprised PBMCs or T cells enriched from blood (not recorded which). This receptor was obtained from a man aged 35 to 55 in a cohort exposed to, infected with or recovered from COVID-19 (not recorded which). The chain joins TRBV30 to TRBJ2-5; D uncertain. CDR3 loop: CAWSTRETQYF. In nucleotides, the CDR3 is TGTGCCTGGAGTACTCGGGAGACCCAGTACTTC.